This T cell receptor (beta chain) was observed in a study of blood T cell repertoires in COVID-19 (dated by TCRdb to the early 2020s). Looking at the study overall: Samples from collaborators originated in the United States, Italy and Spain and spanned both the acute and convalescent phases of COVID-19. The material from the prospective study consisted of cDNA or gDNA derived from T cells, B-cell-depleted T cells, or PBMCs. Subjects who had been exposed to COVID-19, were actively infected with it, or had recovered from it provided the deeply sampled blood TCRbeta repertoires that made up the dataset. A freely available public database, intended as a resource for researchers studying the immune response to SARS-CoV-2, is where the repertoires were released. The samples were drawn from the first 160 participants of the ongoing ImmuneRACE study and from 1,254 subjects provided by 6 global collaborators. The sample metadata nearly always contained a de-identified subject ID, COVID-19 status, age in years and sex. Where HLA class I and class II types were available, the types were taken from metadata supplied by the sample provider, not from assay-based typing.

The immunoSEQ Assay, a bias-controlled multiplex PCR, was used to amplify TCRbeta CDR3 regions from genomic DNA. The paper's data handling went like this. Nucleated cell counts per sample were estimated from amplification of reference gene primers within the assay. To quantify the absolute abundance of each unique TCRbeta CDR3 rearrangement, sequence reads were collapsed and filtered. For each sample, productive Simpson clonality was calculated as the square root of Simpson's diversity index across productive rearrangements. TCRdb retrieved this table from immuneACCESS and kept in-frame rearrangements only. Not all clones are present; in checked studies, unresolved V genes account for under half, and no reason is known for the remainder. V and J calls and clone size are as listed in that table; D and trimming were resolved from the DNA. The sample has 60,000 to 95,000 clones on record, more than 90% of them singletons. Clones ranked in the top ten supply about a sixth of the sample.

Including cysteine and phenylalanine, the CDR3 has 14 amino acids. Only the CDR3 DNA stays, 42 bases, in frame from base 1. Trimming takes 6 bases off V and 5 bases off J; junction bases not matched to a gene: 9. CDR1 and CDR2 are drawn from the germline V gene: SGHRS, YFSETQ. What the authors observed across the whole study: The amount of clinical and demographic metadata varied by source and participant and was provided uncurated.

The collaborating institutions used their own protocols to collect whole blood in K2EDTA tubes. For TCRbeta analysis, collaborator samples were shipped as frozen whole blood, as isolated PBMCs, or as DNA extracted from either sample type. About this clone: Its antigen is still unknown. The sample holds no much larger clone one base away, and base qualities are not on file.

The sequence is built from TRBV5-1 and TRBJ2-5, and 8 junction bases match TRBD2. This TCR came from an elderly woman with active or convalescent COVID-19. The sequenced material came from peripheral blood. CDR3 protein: CASTDGGAQETQYF. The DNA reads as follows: TGCGCCAGCACAGACGGGGGGGCACAGGAGACCCAGTACTTC.